The 3 T cell receptor beta chains below all came from one sample that was sequenced in a study of blood T cell repertoires in COVID-19. Sequencing used immunoSEQ multiplex PCR; TCRdb keeps in-frame clones, though not all of them. The repertoire holds roughly 150,000 clones, approximately 93% seen once, with 1.5% to 2.5% in the top ten. The source material was peripheral blood. The receptors were gathered from a woman in her fifties or sixties with COVID-19, enrolled during active disease.

The rearrangement joins TRBV14 to TRBJ1-2; the D is unclear. The CDR3 contains 15 residues. The germline V and J ends were trimmed by 0 bases and 6 bases, with 14 bases remaining between them. Per germline, CDR1 SGHDN and CDR2 FVKESK. The CDR3 sequence: CASSQDFQTRNGYTF. The CDR3 nucleotides are TGTGCCAGCAGCCAAGATTTTCAGACAAGGAATGGCTACACCTTC. Full variable domain (remainder filled in from reference TRBV14 and TRBJ1-2): EAGVTQFPSHSVIEKGQTVTLRCDPISGHDNLYWYRRVMGKEIKFLLHFVKESKQDESGMPNNRFLAERTGGTYSTLKVQPAELEDSGVYFCASSQDFQTRNGYTFGSGTRLTVV.

This clone was found once. The rearrangement uses TRBV28 and TRBJ2-7; D is undetermined. V lost 3 bases and J lost 6, with 6 bases in between. Germline V gene lookup returns CDR1 MDHEN and CDR2 SYDVKM. This CDR3 has 11 residues. CDR3 protein: CASSLYREQYF. The CDR3, as DNA: TGTGCCAGCAGTTTGTATCGCGAGCAGTACTTC.

This chain uses TRBV5-1 with TRBJ1-4; D possibly corresponds to TRBD1 (5 bases). Per germline, CDR1 SGHRS and CDR2 YFSETQ. V gave up 0 bases and J gave up 6 bases, with 9 bases separating them. This CDR3 region has 14 residues. The CDR3: CASSLEGTDEKLFF. The CDR3, as DNA: TGCGCCAGCAGCTTGGAGGGGACTGATGAAAAACTGTTTTTT.